Listed here is a single T cell receptor (beta chain). The antigen is undetermined. The same CDR3 arises from other DNA sequences in this sample as well. This sample was included in a study of cytomegalovirus exposure and HLA in healthy donors. The wider study: Counted in an early data release were tens of millions of unique TCRs from HLA-typed donors.

PCR amplification relied on 60 Vbeta primers (plus 13 Jbeta primers). Sequencing used immunoSEQ multiplex PCR; TCRdb keeps in-frame clones, though not all of them. The sample carries over 140,000 clones, around four fifths recorded once. CDR3 length: 14 residues. CDR1 and CDR2 (germline): SGHVS, FQNEAQ. V was pared by 8 bases and J by 4 bases, with 7 bases of the junction left unmatched. Study observations and caveats: A later analysis showed HLA-associated TCR beta chains outstripping equally common others in clonal expansion. Reported findings show TCR beta sequences accurately forecast HLA-A and HLA-B alleles in most subjects. A link between a missense DCLRE1C variant and TCR beta V- and J-gene trimming emerged from a later analysis.

This TCR was recovered from a young man in good health and CMV-seropositive. The chain employs TRBV7-8 and TRBJ2-1; TRBD2 agrees at 8 bases. Sequencing was done on a sample of PBMCs. CDR3 sequence: CASSPSGRYNEQFF. CDR3 nucleotide sequence: TGTGCCAGCTCGCCTAGCGGGCGATACAATGAGCAGTTCTTC. Full variable domain (outside the CDR3, taken from reference TRBV7-8 and TRBJ2-1): GAGVSQSPRYKVAKRGQDVALRCDPISGHVSLFWYQQALGQGPEFLTYFQNEAQLDKSGLPSDRFFAERPEGSVSTLKIQRTQQEDSAVYLCASSPSGRYNEQFFGPGTRLTVL.